This T cell receptor (beta chain) emerged from a study of OX40 agonist ivuxolimab in advanced cancers. At the level of the study: The drug used for patients, ivuxolimab, was an agonistic anti-OX40 (CD134) antibody. Of the participants, 35% to 50% had some prior anti-PD-1, anti-PD-L1 or anti-CTLA-4 therapy, which was allowed.

For this clone: Its antigen is undetermined.

Libraries were prepared by immunoSEQ multiplex PCR; TCRdb keeps only in-frame clonotypes and omits some of them. The table records about 61,000 clones, 80% to 90% of them present only once. Germline CDR1 SGHRS, CDR2 YFSETQ. V dropped 2 bases and J dropped 5 bases, with 13 bases sitting between them. The CDR3 sequence is 14 residues long. Notes on the study in general: Expanded clones were, on average, more numerous in CD8+ T cells than in CD4+.

This sample comprised CD4+ or CD8+ T cells sorted from blood, obtained in a trial of the OX40 agonist ivuxolimab. This chain uses TRBV5-1 with TRBJ1-2; TRBD1 might be the D (6 bases). This sequence originates from an adult with an advanced solid tumor such as melanoma, head and neck, liver or kidney cancer. CDR3 sequence: CASSFEQGRYGYTF. The CDR3 region has the DNA TGCGCCAGCAGCTTTGAACAGGGTCGGTATGGCTACACCTTC.